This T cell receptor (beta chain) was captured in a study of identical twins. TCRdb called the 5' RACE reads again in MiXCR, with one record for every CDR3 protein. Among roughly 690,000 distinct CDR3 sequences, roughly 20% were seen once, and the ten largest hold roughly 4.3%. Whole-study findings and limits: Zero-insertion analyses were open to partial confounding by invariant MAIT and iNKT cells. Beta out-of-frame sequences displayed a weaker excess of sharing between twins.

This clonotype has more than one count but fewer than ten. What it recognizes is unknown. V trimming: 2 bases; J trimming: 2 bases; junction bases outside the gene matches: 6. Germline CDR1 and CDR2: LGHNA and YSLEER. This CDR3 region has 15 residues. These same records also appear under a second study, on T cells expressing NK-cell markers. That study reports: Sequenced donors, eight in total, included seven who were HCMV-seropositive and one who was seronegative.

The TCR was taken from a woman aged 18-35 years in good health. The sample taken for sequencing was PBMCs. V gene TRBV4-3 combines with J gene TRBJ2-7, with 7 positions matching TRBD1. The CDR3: CASSQSTGTAYEQYF. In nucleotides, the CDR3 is TGCGCCAGCAGCCAATCTACAGGGACAGCCTACGAGCAGTACTTC.